This TCR beta chain was documented in a study of T cell repertoires in cytomegalovirus infection. V trimming: 6 bases; J trimming: 2 bases; junction bases outside the gene matches: 2. The CDR3 covers 13 residues. Per germline, CDR1 SQVTM and CDR2 ANQGSEA. TCRdb processed the reads anew with MiXCR; each CDR3 protein has one entry. The sample consists of about 360,000 distinct CDR3 sequences, 15% to 20% of them appearing once. The gene calls are TRBV29-1 and TRBJ2-2; 8 bases are shared with TRBD2. The receptor was isolated from a human donor in good health (CMV status not recorded). Some clones in this sample may be carry-over from other donors' samples. The specimen was PBMCs. CDR3 sequence: CSVSGGNTGELFF. The DNA for the CDR3 is TGCAGCGTAAGCGGGGGAAACACCGGGGAGCTGTTTTTT.